This T cell receptor beta chain was recovered during a study of identical twins. Whole-study findings and limits: Cross-sectional statistics, not tracking of the same donors, supported the conclusions. Out-of-frame TCR alpha sharing in monozygotic twins exceeded recombination model predictions. Clonotypes of the beta chain that were abundant in cord blood carried fewer insertions (memory repertoires showed none).

A universal primer site came from template switching; cDNA carried unique molecular identifiers. TCRdb reprocessed the 5' RACE reads via MiXCR and lists one record per CDR3 protein. The sample lists more than 400,000 distinct CDR3 sequences; 13% to 15% were seen once. In regard to this clonotype: The target antigen is unknown.

In addition, the sample was reused for a study of yellow fever vaccine responses in identical twins.

The source material was CD4+ T cells sorted from blood. The TCR sequence derives from a young woman in good health.

This chain's CDR3 is CATSDRGVSTGELFF. For the CDR3, the DNA is TGTGCCACCAGTGACCGAGGGGTCAGCACCGGGGAGCTGTTTTTT. This chain uses TRBV24-1 with TRBJ2-2; D is possibly TRBD1 or TRBD2 (5 bases each). The V and J ends lost 4 bases and 4 bases respectively, with 12 bases between them. The CDR3 contains 15 residues. CDR1 is KGHDR, CDR2 SFDVKD, per germline.